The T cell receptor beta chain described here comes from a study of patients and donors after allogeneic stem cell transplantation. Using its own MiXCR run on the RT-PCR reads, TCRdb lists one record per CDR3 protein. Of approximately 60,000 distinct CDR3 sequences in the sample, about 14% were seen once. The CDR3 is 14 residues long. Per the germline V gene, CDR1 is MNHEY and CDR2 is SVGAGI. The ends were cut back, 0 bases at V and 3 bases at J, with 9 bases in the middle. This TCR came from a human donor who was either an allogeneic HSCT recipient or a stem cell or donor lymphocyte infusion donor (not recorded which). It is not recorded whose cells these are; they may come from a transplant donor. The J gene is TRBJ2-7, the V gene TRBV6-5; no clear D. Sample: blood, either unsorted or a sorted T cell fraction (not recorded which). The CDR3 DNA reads TGTGCCAGCAGTTACTCTAACACTTACTACGAGCAGTACTTC. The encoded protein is CASSYSNTYYEQYF.